This note documents a single TCR beta chain sequence. Its antigen is unknown. Per germline, CDR1 DFQATT and CDR2 SNEGSKA (reference sequence). The CDR3 runs to 15 residues. With V trimmed by 1 base and J by 5 bases, 6 bases remained unmatched. The record originates from a study of T-cell reconstitution after alpha-beta-depleted transplantation in children. Unique molecular identifiers were incorporated into the prepared TCRbeta library. TCRdb processed the PCR reads anew with MiXCR; each CDR3 protein has one entry. The repertoire consists of 540,000 or so distinct CDR3 sequences, with about 23% occurring once and the leading ten covering 13% to 15%. General study points: Most T-cell counts and diversity one year after the transplant came from T cells that were newly produced. About two months after transplant, alpha-beta T cells reportedly came from several hundred expanded graft clones. Surviving recipient T cells and thymic progenitors accounted for the high day-60 TCRbeta diversity observed in some patients.

V and J are TRBV20-1 and TRBJ2-3; 10 nucleotides agree with TRBD2. This receptor was taken from a boy less than two years old who had a stem cell transplant for acute myeloid leukemia, so the T cells may come from the graft donor. Sequencing used PBMCs, mostly from graft donor cells, obtained 360 days after TCRalphabeta/CD19-depleted stem cell transplant. The CDR3 reads CSARALAGAGDTQYF. CDR3 DNA sequence: TGCAGTGCTAGAGCCCTAGCGGGGGCGGGAGATACGCAGTATTTT.